Listed below are T cell receptor beta chains from one sample, sequenced in a study of shared clonotypes between healthy human individuals. Generated by immunoSEQ multiplex PCR, the TCRdb table keeps only in-frame clones and is missing some. In the table there are about 580,000 clones, 95% to 98% of which are singletons. Specimen: naive CD8+ T cells sorted from blood. These receptors were collected from a man aged 30-40 years in good health. Both conserved end residues are part of each CDR3. Each record gives: CDR3 DNA, CDR3 protein, J gene, D gene, clone size, V gene. The D gene is left open where the match is weak. Some rows mark clone size as missing; the rest say once, few, many or name a class of expanded clone.

cdr3_nt: TGTGCCAGCAGTTTATCGGACAGCAACTATGGCTACACCTTC
cdr3_aa: CASSLSDSNYGYTF
j_call: TRBJ1-2
d_call: .
clone_size: once
v_call: TRBV27

cdr3_nt: TGCAGCGTTGCGGCAGGGACAGAGCAGTACTTC
cdr3_aa: CSVAAGTEQYF
j_call: TRBJ2-7
d_call: .
clone_size: .
v_call: TRBV29-1

cdr3_nt: TGTGCCAGCAGCGTTAGCGGGAGGTCCTCCTACGAGCAGTACTTC
cdr3_aa: CASSVSGRSSYEQYF
j_call: TRBJ2-7
d_call: TRBD2
clone_size: .
v_call: TRBV9

cdr3_nt: TGTGCCAGCAGCGTGGGCGTCACTGAAGCTTTCTTT
cdr3_aa: CASSVGVTEAFF
j_call: TRBJ1-1
d_call: .
clone_size: once
v_call: TRBV7-9

cdr3_nt: TGTGCCAGCAGTCCTTACAGTTCCACCTACAATGAGCAGTTCTTC
cdr3_aa: CASSPYSSTYNEQFF
j_call: TRBJ2-1
d_call: .
clone_size: .
v_call: TRBV6-5

cdr3_nt: TGTGCCAGCACCCTTAGCCAGATGAATGGCTACACCTTC
cdr3_aa: CASTLSQMNGYTF
j_call: TRBJ1-2
d_call: .
clone_size: .
v_call: TRBV28

cdr3_nt: TGCGCCAGCAGCCAAGGGGGCGGGAGGGCCGACACCGGGGAGCTGTTTTTT
cdr3_aa: CASSQGGGRADTGELFF
j_call: TRBJ2-2
d_call: TRBD2
clone_size: .
v_call: TRBV4-1

cdr3_nt: TGTGCCAGCAGCTTAGAGCGCGGATTGAGCACAGATACGCAGTATTTT
cdr3_aa: CASSLERGLSTDTQYF
j_call: TRBJ2-3
d_call: .
clone_size: .
v_call: TRBV7-8

cdr3_nt: TGTGCCAGCAGCTACGAGGCGTACAATGAGCAGTTCTTC
cdr3_aa: CASSYEAYNEQFF
j_call: TRBJ2-1
d_call: .
clone_size: .
v_call: TRBV7-2

cdr3_nt: TGTGCCAGCAGCTTAGTTCTCGGATACGAGCAGTACTTC
cdr3_aa: CASSLVLGYEQYF
j_call: TRBJ2-7
d_call: .
clone_size: .
v_call: TRBV7-2

cdr3_nt: TGCAGCGTTAGACTACAGGGGCGGGAAGAGACCCAGTACTTC
cdr3_aa: CSVRLQGREETQYF
j_call: TRBJ2-5
d_call: TRBD1
clone_size: .
v_call: TRBV29-1

cdr3_nt: TGTGCCAGCAGTCCGGGAACTGAAGCTTTCTTT
cdr3_aa: CASSPGTEAFF
j_call: TRBJ1-1
d_call: .
clone_size: .
v_call: TRBV6-5

cdr3_nt: TGTGCCGGCAGCACGGACAGATCAAGCGACACAGATACGCAGTATTTT
cdr3_aa: CAGSTDRSSDTDTQYF
j_call: TRBJ2-3
d_call: .
clone_size: .
v_call: TRBV7-6

cdr3_nt: TGTGCCAGCAGCTCAAAAAAGGGGCTGAACACTGAAGCTTTCTTT
cdr3_aa: CASSSKKGLNTEAFF
j_call: TRBJ1-1
d_call: .
clone_size: .
v_call: TRBV7-6

cdr3_nt: TGTGCCACCTCCGGGACTACACCTTACGAGCAGTACTTC
cdr3_aa: CATSGTTPYEQYF
j_call: TRBJ2-7
d_call: TRBD2
clone_size: once
v_call: TRBV15

cdr3_nt: TGTGCCAGCAGCCCAAGAGATCAAGAGACCCAGTACTTC
cdr3_aa: CASSPRDQETQYF
j_call: TRBJ2-5
d_call: .
clone_size: .
v_call: TRBV7-9

cdr3_nt: TGTGCCAGCAGCCAACTTACAGGGGGTTATTACAATGAGCAGTTCTTC
cdr3_aa: CASSQLTGGYYNEQFF
j_call: TRBJ2-1
d_call: TRBD1
clone_size: .
v_call: TRBV14

cdr3_nt: TGCAGCGTTAATCGGGTTCTAGGGAATGAGCAGTTCTTC
cdr3_aa: CSVNRVLGNEQFF
j_call: TRBJ2-1
d_call: .
clone_size: .
v_call: TRBV29-1

cdr3_nt: TGCGCCAGCAGCCCAGCCGGGACAGGGGGAACAGATACGCAGTATTTT
cdr3_aa: CASSPAGTGGTDTQYF
j_call: TRBJ2-3
d_call: TRBD1
clone_size: .
v_call: TRBV5-1

cdr3_nt: TGTGCCAGCAGCCCGTCGGGGGGACACTCCTACAATGAGCAGTTCTTC
cdr3_aa: CASSPSGGHSYNEQFF
j_call: TRBJ2-1
d_call: .
clone_size: .
v_call: TRBV5-4

cdr3_nt: TGTGCCAGCAGCCCGAGTGAACGGAACACTGAAGCTTTCTTT
cdr3_aa: CASSPSERNTEAFF
j_call: TRBJ1-1
d_call: .
clone_size: once
v_call: TRBV9

cdr3_nt: TGTGCCAGCAGTACCCCCCGGGACACCTTCCGGCGTGGCTACACCTTC
cdr3_aa: CASSTPRDTFRRGYTF
j_call: TRBJ1-2
d_call: .
clone_size: .
v_call: TRBV28

cdr3_nt: TGTGCCAGCAGCCCGGGACTAGCGGGAGCCGGGGAGCTGTTTTTT
cdr3_aa: CASSPGLAGAGELFF
j_call: TRBJ2-2
d_call: TRBD2
clone_size: .
v_call: TRBV7-8

cdr3_nt: TGTGCCAGCAGGACAGGGGTGAACACTGAAGCTTTCTTT
cdr3_aa: CASRTGVNTEAFF
j_call: TRBJ1-1
d_call: TRBD1
clone_size: .
v_call: TRBV2

cdr3_nt: TGTGCCAGCAGCTTAGGTATCCTAGCGGCCTACAATGAGCAGTTCTTC
cdr3_aa: CASSLGILAAYNEQFF
j_call: TRBJ2-1
d_call: TRBD2
clone_size: once
v_call: TRBV11-2

cdr3_nt: TGTGCCAGCAGCGAAGGACCTACCTACAATGAGCAGTTCTTC
cdr3_aa: CASSEGPTYNEQFF
j_call: TRBJ2-1
d_call: .
clone_size: .
v_call: TRBV7-3

cdr3_nt: TGTGCCAGCAGTCGGTCAGGGTGGGAGCAGTACTTC
cdr3_aa: CASSRSGWEQYF
j_call: TRBJ2-7
d_call: .
clone_size: .
v_call: TRBV27

cdr3_nt: TGTGCCAGCTCACAACAGGGGGCGCTGAACACTGAAGCTTTCTTT
cdr3_aa: CASSQQGALNTEAFF
j_call: TRBJ1-1
d_call: TRBD1
clone_size: .
v_call: TRBV18

cdr3_nt: TGTGCCAGCAGCGACTCACTAGCGGGAGGTATAGATACGCAGTATTTT
cdr3_aa: CASSDSLAGGIDTQYF
j_call: TRBJ2-3
d_call: TRBD2
clone_size: .
v_call: TRBV9

cdr3_nt: TGTGCCAGCAGTCCCCTTCTTAGTGATACGCAGTATTTT
cdr3_aa: CASSPLLSDTQYF
j_call: TRBJ2-3
d_call: .
clone_size: .
v_call: TRBV25-1

cdr3_nt: TGTGCCAGCAGCCTCACTAGCGGGAGATACGAGCAGTACTTC
cdr3_aa: CASSLTSGRYEQYF
j_call: TRBJ2-7
d_call: TRBD2
clone_size: .
v_call: TRBV11-2

cdr3_nt: TGCGCCAGCAGTGTAGGGTCCTTGGGGTACGAGCAGTACTTC
cdr3_aa: CASSVGSLGYEQYF
j_call: TRBJ2-7
d_call: .
clone_size: .
v_call: TRBV10-2

cdr3_nt: TGCGCCAGCAGCCAAGATCACAGGGCAAGAGGGGGGGCCCAGCATTTT
cdr3_aa: CASSQDHRARGGAQHF
j_call: TRBJ1-5
d_call: .
clone_size: .
v_call: TRBV4-3

cdr3_nt: TGTGCCAGCAGCTTAGAATCTCAGGGGGTCAATGAAAAACTGTTTTTT
cdr3_aa: CASSLESQGVNEKLFF
j_call: TRBJ1-4
d_call: TRBD1
clone_size: .
v_call: TRBV7-8

cdr3_nt: TGTGCCAGCAGTTTAGCTGGGACCGTGGTGGCGCATGAGCAGTTCTTC
cdr3_aa: CASSLAGTVVAHEQFF
j_call: TRBJ2-1
d_call: .
clone_size: .
v_call: TRBV27

cdr3_nt: TGTGCCAGCAGCGTACTTGTAATGAGCGACACCGATAACTATGGCTACACCTTC
cdr3_aa: CASSVLVMSDTDNYGYTF
j_call: TRBJ1-2
d_call: .
clone_size: .
v_call: TRBV9

cdr3_nt: TGTGCCAGCAGTTCCTTCTCAAAGCAGTTCTTC
cdr3_aa: CASSSFSKQFF
j_call: TRBJ2-1
d_call: .
clone_size: .
v_call: TRBV27

cdr3_nt: TGTGCCAGCACCCCCTCTCCCGGGACAGAAGAGTACGAGCAGTACTTC
cdr3_aa: CASTPSPGTEEYEQYF
j_call: TRBJ2-7
d_call: TRBD1
clone_size: once
v_call: TRBV7-6